This paragraph covers one T cell receptor (beta chain) sequence. This sample was taken from a study of radiation and T cells in renal cell carcinoma. Whole-study context: Nephrectomy followed 15 Gy stereotactic body radiation by 4 weeks.

This CDR3 contains 14 residues. From germline, CDR1 is MDHEN and CDR2 SYDVKM. V lost 5 bases, J lost 0 bases, and 8 bases lay in between. Indicated time point: baseline pretreatment blood. The treatment here: 15 Gy SBRT to primary tumor, nephrectomy 4 weeks later. Blood was sampled at baseline, 2 weeks and 4 weeks after SBRT. The table came from immunoSEQ multiplex PCR; TCRdb's copy has only in-frame clones and leaves some out. Counted here are 150,000 or so clones, about 88% occurring once; the ten biggest clones make up about 11%. Sequenced here: blood, sampled from a patient whose treatment included radiotherapy and nephrectomy. The chain uses TRBV28 and TRBJ2-1; no firm D call. The receptor was derived from a woman aged 50 to 60 with renal cell carcinoma. The CDR3 sequence is CASSEISSYNEQFF. The CDR3 DNA reads as TGTGCCAGCAGTGAGATTTCCTCCTACAATGAGCAGTTCTTC.